This entry describes one TCR beta chain. This entry is derived from a study of tumor-infiltrating lymphocytes in oesophageal squamous cell carcinoma. Via MiXCR, TCRdb re-called the PCR reads, giving one row per CDR3 protein. The sample lists 15,000 to 20,000 distinct CDR3 sequences; around two fifths were seen once. Trimming removed 5 bases at V and 1 base at J, with 23 bases between. The CDR3 sequence is 18 residues long. Germline CDR1 SGHVS, CDR2 FQNEAQ. V usage is TRBV7-8 and J usage is TRBJ2-5; no definite D call. This TCR was recovered from a male donor with esophageal squamous cell carcinoma. Input material: esophageal tumor tissue. The CDR3 sequence: CASSTPPEAKSPQETQYF. CDR3 DNA: TGTGCCAGCAGCACACCCCCCGAAGCGAAAAGTCCCCAAGAGACCCAGTACTTC.